The next 5 T cell receptor beta chains were all read from a single sample in a study of blood T cell repertoires in COVID-19. Some clones are missing from TCRdb's copy, which holds only in-frame ones; the method was immunoSEQ multiplex PCR. The sample records approximately 200,000 clones, about 86% being singletons. Sequenced input: peripheral blood. The source is a woman in her fifties or sixties with acute or convalescent COVID-19.

V and J are TRBV7-3 and TRBJ2-4; 9 bases agree with TRBD1. V lost 5 bases and J lost 7; bases outside the gene matches: 6. Per the germline V gene, CDR1 is SGHTA and CDR2 is FQGTGA. The CDR3 sequence is 14 residues long. CDR3 nucleotide sequence: TGTGCCAGCAGCCCCGGGACAGGGAGTAACATTCAGTACTTC. Amino acid sequence: CASSPGTGSNIQYF.

This rearrangement joins TRBV19 to TRBJ1-5; possibly TRBD1 for D (6 bases). Trimming took off 5 bases at V and 6 bases at J, with 17 bases between the two ends. CDR1 is LNHDA and CDR2 is SQIVND in the germline V gene (reference sequence). This CDR3 is 15 amino acids long. In DNA form, the CDR3 reads TGTGCCAGTAGTTGGGGGGGGGCCGGCGGTCAGCCCCAGCATTTT. Translation gives CASSWGGAGGQPQHF.

This chain joins TRBV4-1 and TRBJ2-5; 7 bases are shared with TRBD2. The CDR3 extends over 16 amino acids. Germline assignment: CDR1 MGHRA and CDR2 YSYEKL. The J segment lost 3 bases and the V segment lost 4 bases, leaving 11 bases of the junction unmatched. CDR3 sequence reads: CASSPHTSGLKETQYF. The CDR3 DNA reads as TGCGCCAGCAGCCCACATACCTCGGGACTAAAAGAGACCCAGTACTTC.

The V call is TRBV5-6, the J call TRBJ1-5; D possibly corresponds to TRBD1 (5 bases). This CDR3 has 15 amino acids. The germline gives CDR1 SGHDT, CDR2 YYEEEE. The ends were cut back, 4 bases at V and 2 bases at J, with 13 bases in the middle. CDR3 bases: TGTGCCAGCAGCAGGGGCGCGGGGCGCAATCAGCCCCAGCATTTT. It encodes CASSRGAGRNQPQHF.

This clone was counted between two and nine times. The chain has TRBV28 and TRBJ1-5, with 8 bases aligning to TRBD1. The CDR3 runs 16 residues. The germline gives CDR1 MDHEN, CDR2 SYDVKM. Unmatched junction bases numbered 8, after V lost 7 bases and J lost 0 bases. In DNA form, the CDR3 reads TGTGCCAGCACCGAACGGACAGGGAATAGCAATCAGCCCCAGCATTTT. Protein product: CASTERTGNSNQPQHF.